This T cell receptor beta chain was retrieved from a study of chemoradiotherapy in HPV16-positive cancers. Assay used: immunoSEQ multiplex PCR; TCRdb lists only in-frame clones, some missing. The sample shows about 13,000 clones, approximately 85% of them seen only once. Germline V lookup: CDR1 SGHAT, CDR2 FQDESV (reference sequence). Trimming took 5 bases from V and 5 from J, leaving 15 bases between them. CDR3 length: 15 residues. This specimen was blood, taken from a patient who underwent chemoradiotherapy. The J gene is TRBJ2-2, the V gene TRBV11-1, with D possibly being TRBD1 (6 bases). The receptor comes from a human donor with HPV-associated anogenital cancer. For the CDR3, the DNA is TGTGCCAGCAGCCAGGACACAGGGCGGACCGGGGAGCTGTTTTTT. Its protein product is CASSQDTGRTGELFF.